The 19 T cell receptor beta chains below come from one sample, sequenced in a study of monozygotic twins with inflammatory bowel disease (dated by TCRdb to the late 2010s). Library method: 5' RACE. The sequencing machine was an Illumina HiSeq 2500. The reads went through TCRdb reprocessing, and each CDR3 protein sequence gets one entry with no DNA. The sample table holds approximately 400,000 distinct CDR3 sequences. The top ten constitute about 2.2% of the sample. Sample: blood. The source of these receptors is a human donor with ulcerative colitis or Crohn's disease, or a healthy co-twin of an affected twin (not recorded which).

The chain couples TRBV10-3 to TRBJ2-7; TCRdb's assignment of TRBD1 cannot be checked, as there is no DNA. This CDR3 has 14 residues. Germline V lookup: CDR1 ENHRY, CDR2 SYGVKD. CDR3 amino acids: CAISSGTGSAEQYF.

The chain links TRBV3-1 to TRBJ1-1. This CDR3 is built from 13 residues. The germline gives CDR1 LGHDT, CDR2 YNNKEL (reference sequence). CDR3 sequence: CASSHRSLAEAFF.

The chain carries TRBV30 and TRBJ2-1; TCRdb indicates TRBD2, and absent DNA this call remains unverified. This CDR3 has 13 residues. The germline gives CDR1 GTSNPN, CDR2 SVGIG (reference sequence). The CDR3 loop reads CALSSGRINEQFF. Full variable domain (missing parts from reference TRBV30 and TRBJ2-1): SQTIHQWPATLVQPVGSPLSLECTVEGTSNPNLYWYRQAAGRGLQLLFYSVGIGQISSEVPQNLSASRPQDRQFILSSKKLLLSDSGFYLCALSSGRINEQFFGPGTRLTVL.

The chain couples TRBV27 to TRBJ1-1. Germline V lookup: CDR1 MNHEY, CDR2 SMNVEV (reference sequence). This CDR3 is built from 13 residues. CDR3 residues: CASSLDSSTEAFF.

The V call is TRBV7-3, the J call TRBJ2-3; TCRdb proposes TRBD1, but this gene call is untestable without DNA. This CDR3 has 14 amino acids. From germline, CDR1 is SGHTA and CDR2 FQGTGA. This CDR3 reads CASSLTSDQGAQYF.

This chain links TRBV10-3 with TRBJ1-6. Per the germline V gene, CDR1 is ENHRY and CDR2 is SYGVKD. The CDR3 is 13 residues long. CDR3 amino acids: CAIKGSENSPLHF.

CDR3 amino acids: CASSRGTGDQPQHF. The rearrangement uses TRBV4-2 and TRBJ1-5; there is no DNA to check the TCRdb D call of TRBD1. CDR3 size: 14 residues. Germline values: CDR1 LGHNA, CDR2 YNFKEQ.

The CDR3 spells CASRFQRDTNNYGYTF. The chain is built from TRBV19 and TRBJ1-2; TCRdb selects TRBD1, and the lack of DNA leaves this call unchecked. Germline V lookup: CDR1 LNHDA, CDR2 SQIVND (reference sequence). There are 16 residues in the CDR3.

The V gene is TRBV12-3 or TRBV12-4, the J gene TRBJ1-4; there is no DNA to check the TCRdb D call of TRBD1. CDR3 length: 14 amino acids. CDR3 sequence reads: CASSPGGRIGKLFF.

The chain recombines TRBV6-5 with TRBJ2-6. In germline, CDR1 is MNHEY, CDR2 SVGAGI. The CDR3 is 12 residues long. The CDR3 sequence: CAVLEGANVLTF.

The chain links TRBV30 to TRBJ1-3. The CDR3 runs to 13 residues. In germline, CDR1 is GTSNPN, CDR2 SVGIG (reference sequence). The chain's CDR3 is CAWSVISGNTIYF. The full variable domain, in which reference TRBV30 and TRBJ1-3 provide the parts outside the CDR3, is SQTIHQWPATLVQPVGSPLSLECTVEGTSNPNLYWYRQAAGRGLQLLFYSVGIGQISSEVPQNLSASRPQDRQFILSSKKLLLSDSGFYLCAWSVISGNTIYFGEGSWLTVV.

The chain has TRBV7-3 and TRBJ2-7; TCRdb outputs TRBD2, but without DNA this stays unchecked. This CDR3 spans 13 amino acids. Germline V gene data show CDR1 as SGHTA and CDR2 as FQGTGA. The chain's CDR3 is CASSLKRADEQYF.

V and J are TRBV10-3 and TRBJ2-7; TCRdb lists TRBD1, though no DNA is available to test this call. Germline V gives CDR1 ENHRY, CDR2 SYGVKD. This CDR3 has 12 residues. Here the CDR3 reads CAITGTGFEQYF.

The chain links TRBV11-2 to TRBJ2-4; the D call of TRBD2 rests on TCRdb alone, since no DNA is present to check it. Germline V gene lookup returns CDR1 SGHAT and CDR2 FQNNGV. This CDR3 spans 19 amino acids. CDR3 amino acids: CASSLEGTSGAIAKNIQYF.

The V and J genes are TRBV7-2 and TRBJ2-3; no DNA is available, so the TRBD1 call from TCRdb remains unchecked. The V gene's germline CDR1 is SGHTA and CDR2 FQGNSA. This CDR3 has 14 residues. The CDR3 sequence: CASSLGGPGIAQYF. Full variable domain (outside the CDR3, taken from reference TRBV7-2 and TRBJ2-3): GAGVSQSPSNKVTEKGKDVELRCDPISGHTALYWYRQSLGQGLEFLIYFQGNSAPDKSGLPSDRFSAERTGGSVSTLTIQRTQQEDSAVYLCASSLGGPGIAQYFGPGTRLTVL.

The chain combines TRBV5-1 with TRBJ2-7; TCRdb indicates TRBD1, and absent DNA this call remains unverified. CDR1 SGHRS and CDR2 YFSETQ come from the germline V gene. This CDR3 comprises 15 residues. The CDR3 reads CASSLDGTGPQEQYF. Looking up the rest from reference TRBV5-1 and TRBJ2-7 gives the full variable domain: KAGVTQTPRYLIKTRGQQVTLSCSPISGHRSVSWYQQTPGQGLQFLFEYFSETQRNKGNFPGRFSGRQFSNSRSEMNVSTLELGDSALYLCASSLDGTGPQEQYFGPGTRLTVT.

The chain joins TRBV7-9 to TRBJ2-6. CDR3 length: 14 amino acids. Germline V CDR1 and CDR2: SEHNR, FQNEAQ (reference sequence). This chain's CDR3 is CASSLTPGANVLTF.

The rearrangement links TRBV6-2 or TRBV6-3 to TRBJ1-1; the TCRdb D gene call, TRBD1, has no DNA to confirm it. The CDR3 consists of 13 residues. Germline loops: CDR1 MNHEY, CDR2 SVGEGT. The chain's CDR3 is CASSQAQAVGAFF.

V is TRBV4-1 and J is TRBJ2-2; the TRBD1 assignment by TCRdb is unverifiable without DNA. The CDR3 is 17 residues long. In germline, CDR1 is MGHRA, CDR2 YSYEKL. CDR3 loop: CASSQAPGQGGAGELFF.